This TCR beta chain appears in the sequencing data of a study of T cell repertoires in cytomegalovirus infection. In TCRdb, the reads were re-called with MiXCR into one record per CDR3 protein. The sample includes 75,000 to 100,000 distinct CDR3 sequences, 25% to 35% of them seen just once. With regard to this clonotype: Its antigen is not identified.

The specimen comprised CD8+ T cells from cultured PBMCs, sampled from culture after CMV antigen stimulation. The TCR originated in a human donor in good health (CMV status not recorded). Some clones in this sample may be carry-over from other donors' samples.

Here the CDR3 reads CASSSSGASDTQYF. The CDR3 DNA reads TGTGCCAGCAGCTCCTCAGGGGCGTCAGATACGCAGTATTTT. The chain couples TRBV7-9 to TRBJ2-3, with TRBD1 as a possible D gene (6 bases). CDR3 size: 14 residues. CDR1 and CDR2 (germline): SEHNR, FQNEAQ (reference sequence). Trimming took off 4 bases at V and 4 bases at J, with 12 bases between the two ends.